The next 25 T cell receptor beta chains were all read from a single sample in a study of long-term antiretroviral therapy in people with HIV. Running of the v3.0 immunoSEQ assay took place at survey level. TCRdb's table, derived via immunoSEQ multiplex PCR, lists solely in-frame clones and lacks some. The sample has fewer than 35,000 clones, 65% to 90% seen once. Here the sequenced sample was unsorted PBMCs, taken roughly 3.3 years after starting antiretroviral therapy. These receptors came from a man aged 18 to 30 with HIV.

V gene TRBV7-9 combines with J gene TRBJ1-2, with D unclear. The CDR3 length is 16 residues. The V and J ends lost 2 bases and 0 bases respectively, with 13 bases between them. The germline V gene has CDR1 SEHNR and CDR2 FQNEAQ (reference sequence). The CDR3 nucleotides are TGTGCCAGCAGCTTAATTGGGCAGGCGACTAACTATGGCTACACCTTC. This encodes CASSLIGQATNYGYTF.

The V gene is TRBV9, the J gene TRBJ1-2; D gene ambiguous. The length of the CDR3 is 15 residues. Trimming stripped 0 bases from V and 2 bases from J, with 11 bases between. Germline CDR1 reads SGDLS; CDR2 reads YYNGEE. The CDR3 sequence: CASSVEVTGNYGYTF. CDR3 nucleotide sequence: TGTGCCAGCAGCGTAGAGGTCACGGGGAACTATGGCTACACCTTC.

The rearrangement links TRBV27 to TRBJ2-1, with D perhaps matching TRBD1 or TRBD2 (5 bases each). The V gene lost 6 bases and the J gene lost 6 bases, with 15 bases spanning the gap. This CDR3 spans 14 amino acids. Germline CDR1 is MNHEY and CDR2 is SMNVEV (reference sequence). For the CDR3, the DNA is TGTGCCAGCAGAGGGTACGGGACCGGCAATGAGCAGTTCTTC. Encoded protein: CASRGYGTGNEQFF.

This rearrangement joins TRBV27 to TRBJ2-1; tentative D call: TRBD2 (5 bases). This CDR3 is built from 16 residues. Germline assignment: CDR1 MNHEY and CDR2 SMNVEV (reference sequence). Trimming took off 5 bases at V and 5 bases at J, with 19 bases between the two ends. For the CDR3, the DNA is TGTGCCAGCAGTCCGGAGGTTGCGAGTTACCACAATGAGCAGTTCTTC. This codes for CASSPEVASYHNEQFF.

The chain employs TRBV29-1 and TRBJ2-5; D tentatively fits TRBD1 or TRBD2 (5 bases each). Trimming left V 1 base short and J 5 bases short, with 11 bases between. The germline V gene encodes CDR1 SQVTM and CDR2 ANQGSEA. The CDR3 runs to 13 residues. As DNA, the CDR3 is TGCAGCGTTGAAGCGGGACCGGGGGAGACCCAGTACTTC. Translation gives CSVEAGPGETQYF. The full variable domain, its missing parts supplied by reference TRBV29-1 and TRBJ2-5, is SAVISQKPSRDICQRGTSLTIQCQVDSQVTMMFWYRQQPGQSLTLIATANQGSEATYESGFVIDKFPISRPNLTFSTLTVSNMSPEDSSIYLCSVEAGPGETQYFGPGTRLLVL.

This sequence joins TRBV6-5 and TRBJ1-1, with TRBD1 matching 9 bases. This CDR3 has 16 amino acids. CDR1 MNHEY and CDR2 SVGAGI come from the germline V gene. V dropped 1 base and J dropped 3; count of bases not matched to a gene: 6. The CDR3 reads CASSYWDRAAHTEAFF. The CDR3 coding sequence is TGTGCCAGCAGTTACTGGGACAGGGCGGCGCACACTGAAGCTTTCTTT.

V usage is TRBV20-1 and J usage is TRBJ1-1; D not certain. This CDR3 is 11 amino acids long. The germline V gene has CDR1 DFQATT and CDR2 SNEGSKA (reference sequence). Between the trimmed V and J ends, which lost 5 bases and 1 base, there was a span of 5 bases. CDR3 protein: CSAGRNTEAFF. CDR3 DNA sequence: TGCAGTGCTGGACGGAACACTGAAGCTTTCTTT.

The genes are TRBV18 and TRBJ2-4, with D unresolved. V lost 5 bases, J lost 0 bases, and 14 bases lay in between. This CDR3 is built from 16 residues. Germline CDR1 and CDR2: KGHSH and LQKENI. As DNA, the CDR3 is TGTGCCAGCTCAACTACAGAACCCCTAGCCAAAAACATTCAGTACTTC. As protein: CASSTTEPLAKNIQYF.

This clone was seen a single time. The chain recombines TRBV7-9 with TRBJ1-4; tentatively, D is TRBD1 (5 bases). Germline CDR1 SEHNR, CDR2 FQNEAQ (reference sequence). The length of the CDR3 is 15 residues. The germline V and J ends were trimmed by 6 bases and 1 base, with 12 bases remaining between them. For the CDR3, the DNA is TGTGCCAGCAGGGGGACTGGAATAACTAATGAAAAACTGTTTTTT. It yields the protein CASRGTGITNEKLFF. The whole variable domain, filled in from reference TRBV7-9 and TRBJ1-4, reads DTGVSQNPRHKITKRGQNVTFRCDPISEHNRLYWYRQTLGQGPEFLTYFQNEAQLEKSRLLSDRFSAERPKGSFSTLEIQRTEQGDSAMYLCASRGTGITNEKLFFGSGTQLSVL.

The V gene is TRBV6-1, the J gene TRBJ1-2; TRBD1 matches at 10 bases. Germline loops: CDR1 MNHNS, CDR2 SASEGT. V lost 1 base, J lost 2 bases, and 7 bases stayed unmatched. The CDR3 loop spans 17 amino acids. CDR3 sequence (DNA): TGTGCCAGCAGTGAAGACCTCGGGACAGGGGCAAACTATGGCTACACCTTC. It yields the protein CASSEDLGTGANYGYTF.

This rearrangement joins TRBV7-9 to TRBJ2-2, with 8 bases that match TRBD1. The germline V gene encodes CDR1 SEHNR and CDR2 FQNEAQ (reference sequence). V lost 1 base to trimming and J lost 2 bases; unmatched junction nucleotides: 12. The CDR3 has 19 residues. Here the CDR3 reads CASSLGSRQGASNTGELFF. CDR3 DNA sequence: TGTGCCAGCAGCTTAGGATCTAGGCAGGGGGCTTCTAACACCGGGGAGCTGTTTTTT.

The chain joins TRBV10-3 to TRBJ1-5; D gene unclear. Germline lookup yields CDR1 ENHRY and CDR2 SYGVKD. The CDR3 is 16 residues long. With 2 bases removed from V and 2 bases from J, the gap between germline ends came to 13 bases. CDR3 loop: CAISEGTASGNQPQHF. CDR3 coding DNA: TGTGCCATCAGTGAGGGCACAGCCTCGGGCAATCAGCCCCAGCATTTT.

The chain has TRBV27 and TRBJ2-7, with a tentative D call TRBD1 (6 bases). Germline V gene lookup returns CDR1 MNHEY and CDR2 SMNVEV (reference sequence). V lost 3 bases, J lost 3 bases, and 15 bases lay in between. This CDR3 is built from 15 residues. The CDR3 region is CASSFLGTPFYEQYF. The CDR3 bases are TGTGCCAGCAGTTTTCTAGGGACACCGTTCTACGAGCAGTACTTC.

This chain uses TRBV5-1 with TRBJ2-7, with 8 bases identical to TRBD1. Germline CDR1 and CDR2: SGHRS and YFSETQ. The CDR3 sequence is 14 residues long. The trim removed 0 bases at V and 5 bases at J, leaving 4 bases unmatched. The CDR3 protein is CASSLEAGGNEQYF. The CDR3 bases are TGCGCCAGCAGCTTGGAGGCAGGGGGCAACGAGCAGTACTTC.

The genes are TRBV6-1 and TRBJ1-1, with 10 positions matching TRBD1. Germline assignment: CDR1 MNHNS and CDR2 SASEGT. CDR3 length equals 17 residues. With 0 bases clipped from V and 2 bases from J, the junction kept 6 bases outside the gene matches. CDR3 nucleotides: TGTGCCAGCAGTGAAGCAGGGACAGGGGCCTATAACACTGAAGCTTTCTTT. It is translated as CASSEAGTGAYNTEAFF.

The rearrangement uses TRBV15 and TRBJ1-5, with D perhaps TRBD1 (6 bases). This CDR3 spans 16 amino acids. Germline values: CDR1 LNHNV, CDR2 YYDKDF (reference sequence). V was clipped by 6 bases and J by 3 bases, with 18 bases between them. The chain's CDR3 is CATSLRVRGDNQPQHF. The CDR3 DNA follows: TGTGCCACCAGTCTTCGTGTCAGGGGCGACAATCAGCCCCAGCATTTT.

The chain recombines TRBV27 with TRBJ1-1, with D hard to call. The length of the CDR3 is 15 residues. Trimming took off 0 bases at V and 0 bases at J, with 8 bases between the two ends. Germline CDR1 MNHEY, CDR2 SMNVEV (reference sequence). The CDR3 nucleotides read TGTGCCAGCAGTTTATCGAAGACCATGAACACTGAAGCTTTCTTT. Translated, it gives CASSLSKTMNTEAFF.

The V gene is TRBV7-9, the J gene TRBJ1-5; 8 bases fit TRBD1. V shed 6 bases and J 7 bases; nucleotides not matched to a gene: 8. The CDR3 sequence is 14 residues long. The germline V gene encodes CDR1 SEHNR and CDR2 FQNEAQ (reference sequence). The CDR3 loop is CASRPTGEGQPQHF. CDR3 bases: TGTGCCAGCAGACCGACAGGGGAGGGGCAGCCCCAGCATTTT.

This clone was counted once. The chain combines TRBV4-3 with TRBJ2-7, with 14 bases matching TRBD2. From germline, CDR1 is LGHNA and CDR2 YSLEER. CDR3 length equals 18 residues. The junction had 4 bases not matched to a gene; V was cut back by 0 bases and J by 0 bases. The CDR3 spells CASSQDRGTSGSSYEQYF. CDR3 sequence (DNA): TGCGCCAGCAGCCAAGATAGAGGGACTAGCGGGAGCTCCTACGAGCAGTACTTC.

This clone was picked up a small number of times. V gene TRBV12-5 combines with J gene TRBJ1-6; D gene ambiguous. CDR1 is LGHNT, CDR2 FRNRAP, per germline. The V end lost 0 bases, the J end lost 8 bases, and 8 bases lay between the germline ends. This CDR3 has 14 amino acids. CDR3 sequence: CASGLVEVDSPLHF. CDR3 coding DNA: TGTGCTAGTGGTTTGGTAGAGGTGGATTCACCCCTCCACTTT.

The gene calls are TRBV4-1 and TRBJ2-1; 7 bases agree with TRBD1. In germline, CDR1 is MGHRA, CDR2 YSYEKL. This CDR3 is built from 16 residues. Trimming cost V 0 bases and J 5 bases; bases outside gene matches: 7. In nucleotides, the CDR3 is TGCGCCAGCAGCCAAGATGTAACAGGGGACCACAATGAGCAGTTCTTC. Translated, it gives CASSQDVTGDHNEQFF.

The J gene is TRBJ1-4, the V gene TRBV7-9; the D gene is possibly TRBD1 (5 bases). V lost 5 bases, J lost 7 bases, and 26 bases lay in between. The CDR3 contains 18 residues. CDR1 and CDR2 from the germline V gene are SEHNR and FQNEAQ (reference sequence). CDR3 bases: TGTGCCAGCAGCCCCGGTTGGCAGGGCGAGGTTAGGAGTGAAAAACTGTTTTTT. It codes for CASSPGWQGEVRSEKLFF. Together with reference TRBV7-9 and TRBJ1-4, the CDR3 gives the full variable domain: DTGVSQNPRHKITKRGQNVTFRCDPISEHNRLYWYRQTLGQGPEFLTYFQNEAQLEKSRLLSDRFSAERPKGSFSTLEIQRTEQGDSAMYLCASSPGWQGEVRSEKLFFGSGTQLSVL.

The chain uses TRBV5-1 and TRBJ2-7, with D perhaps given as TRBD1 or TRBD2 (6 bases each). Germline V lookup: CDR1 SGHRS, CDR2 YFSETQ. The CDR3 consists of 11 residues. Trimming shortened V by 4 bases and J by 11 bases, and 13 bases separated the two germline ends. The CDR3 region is CASSLAGEEYF. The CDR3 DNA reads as TGCGCCAGCAGCCTAGCAGGGGAGGAGTACTTC.

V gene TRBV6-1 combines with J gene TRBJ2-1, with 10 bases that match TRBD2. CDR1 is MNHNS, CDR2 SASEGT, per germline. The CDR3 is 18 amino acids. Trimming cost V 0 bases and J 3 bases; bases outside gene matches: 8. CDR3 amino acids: CASSEAIAGGQIYNEQFF. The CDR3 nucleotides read TGTGCCAGCAGTGAAGCGATAGCGGGGGGCCAAATCTACAATGAGCAGTTCTTC.

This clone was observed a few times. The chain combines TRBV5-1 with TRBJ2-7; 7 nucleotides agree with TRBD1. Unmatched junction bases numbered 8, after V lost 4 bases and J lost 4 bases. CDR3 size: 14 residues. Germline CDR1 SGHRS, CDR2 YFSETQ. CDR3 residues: CASSVTGTAYEQYF. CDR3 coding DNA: TGCGCCAGCAGCGTCACCGGGACAGCTTACGAGCAGTACTTC.